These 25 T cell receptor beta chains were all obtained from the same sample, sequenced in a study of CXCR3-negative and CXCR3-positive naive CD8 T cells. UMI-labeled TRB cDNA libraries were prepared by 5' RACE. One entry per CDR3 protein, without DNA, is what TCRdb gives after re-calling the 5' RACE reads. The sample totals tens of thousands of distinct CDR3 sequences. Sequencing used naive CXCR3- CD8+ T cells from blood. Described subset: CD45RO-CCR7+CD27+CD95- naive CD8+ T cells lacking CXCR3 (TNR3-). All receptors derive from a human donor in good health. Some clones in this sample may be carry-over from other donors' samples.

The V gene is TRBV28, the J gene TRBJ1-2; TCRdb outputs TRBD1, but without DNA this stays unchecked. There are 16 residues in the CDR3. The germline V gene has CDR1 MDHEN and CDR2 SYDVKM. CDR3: CASSKNSGTGGHGYTF.

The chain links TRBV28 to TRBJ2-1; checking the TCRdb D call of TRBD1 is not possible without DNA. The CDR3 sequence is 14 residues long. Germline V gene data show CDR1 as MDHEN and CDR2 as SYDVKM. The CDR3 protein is CASSPGTGAYEQFF.

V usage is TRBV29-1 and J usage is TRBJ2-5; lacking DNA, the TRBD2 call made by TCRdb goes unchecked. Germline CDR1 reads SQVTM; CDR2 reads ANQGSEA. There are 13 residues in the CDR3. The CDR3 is CSVVGRPKETQYF. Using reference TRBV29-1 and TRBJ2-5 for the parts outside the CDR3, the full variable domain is SAVISQKPSRDICQRGTSLTIQCQVDSQVTMMFWYRQQPGQSLTLIATANQGSEATYESGFVIDKFPISRPNLTFSTLTVSNMSPEDSSIYLCSVVGRPKETQYFGPGTRLLVL.

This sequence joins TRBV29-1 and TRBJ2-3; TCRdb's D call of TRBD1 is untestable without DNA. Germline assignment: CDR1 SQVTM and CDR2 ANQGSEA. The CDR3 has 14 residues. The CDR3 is CSVEDPRGADTQYF.

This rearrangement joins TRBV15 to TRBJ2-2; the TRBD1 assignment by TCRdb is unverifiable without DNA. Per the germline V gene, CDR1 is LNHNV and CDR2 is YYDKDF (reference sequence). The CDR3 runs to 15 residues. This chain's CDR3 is CATSARQGMAGELFF. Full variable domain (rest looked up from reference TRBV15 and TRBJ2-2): DAMVIQNPRYQVTQFGKPVTLSCSQTLNHNVMYWYQQKSSQAPKLLFHYYDKDFNNEADTPDNFQSRRPNTSFCFLDIRSPGLGDTAMYLCATSARQGMAGELFFGEGSRLTVL.

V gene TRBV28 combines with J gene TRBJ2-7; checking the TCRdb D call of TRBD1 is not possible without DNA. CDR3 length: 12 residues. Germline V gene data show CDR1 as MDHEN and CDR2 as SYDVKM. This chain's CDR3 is CASSPDNYEQYF. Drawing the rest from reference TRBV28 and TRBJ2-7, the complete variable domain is DVKVTQSSRYLVKRTGEKVFLECVQDMDHENMFWYRQDPGLGLRLIYFSYDVKMKEKGDIPEGYSVSREKKERFSLILESASTNQTSMYLCASSPDNYEQYFGPGTRLTVT.

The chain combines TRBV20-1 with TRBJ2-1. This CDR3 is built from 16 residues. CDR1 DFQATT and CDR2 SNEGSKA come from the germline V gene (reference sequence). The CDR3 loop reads CSARDVYGSSYNEQFF.

The CDR3 here is CASSSSVGNEQFF. The V and J genes are TRBV7-9 and TRBJ2-1. The CDR3 covers 13 residues. Germline CDR1 reads SEHNR; CDR2 reads FQNEAQ (reference sequence). Looking up the rest from reference TRBV7-9 and TRBJ2-1 gives the full variable domain: DTGVSQNPRHKITKRGQNVTFRCDPISEHNRLYWYRQTLGQGPEFLTYFQNEAQLEKSRLLSDRFSAERPKGSFSTLEIQRTEQGDSAMYLCASSSSVGNEQFFGPGTRLTVL.

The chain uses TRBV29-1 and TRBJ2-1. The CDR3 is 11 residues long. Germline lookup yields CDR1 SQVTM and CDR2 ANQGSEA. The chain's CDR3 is CSATENNEQFF.

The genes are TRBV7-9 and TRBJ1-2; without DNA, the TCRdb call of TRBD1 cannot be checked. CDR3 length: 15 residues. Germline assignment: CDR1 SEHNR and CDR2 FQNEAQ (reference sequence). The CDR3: CASSPPGTIDYGYTF. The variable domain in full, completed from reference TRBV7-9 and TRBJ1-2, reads DTGVSQNPRHKITKRGQNVTFRCDPISEHNRLYWYRQTLGQGPEFLTYFQNEAQLEKSRLLSDRFSAERPKGSFSTLEIQRTEQGDSAMYLCASSPPGTIDYGYTFGSGTRLTVV.

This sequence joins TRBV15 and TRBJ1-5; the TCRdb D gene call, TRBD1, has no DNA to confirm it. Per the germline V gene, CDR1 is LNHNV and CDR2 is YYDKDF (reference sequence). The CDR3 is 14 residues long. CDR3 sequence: CATSPGQGGQPQHF.

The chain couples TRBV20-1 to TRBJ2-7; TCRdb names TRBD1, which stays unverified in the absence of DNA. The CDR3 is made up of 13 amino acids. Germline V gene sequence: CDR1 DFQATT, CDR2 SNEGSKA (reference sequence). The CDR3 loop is CSVGGDRDYEQYF.

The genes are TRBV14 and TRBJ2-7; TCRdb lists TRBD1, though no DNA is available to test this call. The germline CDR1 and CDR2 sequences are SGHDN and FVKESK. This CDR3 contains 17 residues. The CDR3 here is CASSQGVLLHSTYEQYF.

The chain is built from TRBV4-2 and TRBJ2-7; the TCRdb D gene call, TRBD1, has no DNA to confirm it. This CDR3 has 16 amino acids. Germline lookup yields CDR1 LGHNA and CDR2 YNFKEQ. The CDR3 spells CASSQEEGQGAGEQYF.

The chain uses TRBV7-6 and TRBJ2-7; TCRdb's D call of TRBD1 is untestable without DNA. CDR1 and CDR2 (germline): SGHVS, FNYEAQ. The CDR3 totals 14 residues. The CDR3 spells CASSSRGRSYEQYF.

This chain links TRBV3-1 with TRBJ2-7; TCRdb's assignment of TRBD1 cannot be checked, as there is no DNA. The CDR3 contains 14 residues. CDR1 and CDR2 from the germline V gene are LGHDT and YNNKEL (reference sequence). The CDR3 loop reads CASRVGDRIYEQYF.

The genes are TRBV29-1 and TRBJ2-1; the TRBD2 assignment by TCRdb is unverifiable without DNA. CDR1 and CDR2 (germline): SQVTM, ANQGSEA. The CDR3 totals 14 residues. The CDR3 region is CSVGGLASDNEQFF.

The CDR3: CASSPFSDSGGFFYEQYF. The chain links TRBV18 to TRBJ2-7; TCRdb's D call of TRBD2 is untestable without DNA. Germline CDR1 reads KGHSH; CDR2 reads LQKENI. The CDR3 contains 18 residues.

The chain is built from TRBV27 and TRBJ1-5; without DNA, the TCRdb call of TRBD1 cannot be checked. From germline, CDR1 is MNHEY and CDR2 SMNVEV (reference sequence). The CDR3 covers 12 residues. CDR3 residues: CASSSTGWPQHF.

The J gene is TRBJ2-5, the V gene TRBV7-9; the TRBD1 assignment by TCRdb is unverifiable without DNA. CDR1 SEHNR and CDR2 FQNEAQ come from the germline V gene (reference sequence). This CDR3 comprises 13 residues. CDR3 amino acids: CASSMEGGETQYF.

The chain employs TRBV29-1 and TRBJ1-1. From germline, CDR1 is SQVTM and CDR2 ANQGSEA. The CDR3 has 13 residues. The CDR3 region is CSVDGTANTEAFF. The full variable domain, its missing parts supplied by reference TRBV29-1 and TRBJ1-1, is SAVISQKPSRDICQRGTSLTIQCQVDSQVTMMFWYRQQPGQSLTLIATANQGSEATYESGFVIDKFPISRPNLTFSTLTVSNMSPEDSSIYLCSVDGTANTEAFFGQGTRLTVV.

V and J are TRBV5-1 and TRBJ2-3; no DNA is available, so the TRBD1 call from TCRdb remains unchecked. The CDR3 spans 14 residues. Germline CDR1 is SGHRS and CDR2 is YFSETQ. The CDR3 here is CASSGGAGEDTQYF.

CDR3 in amino acids: CASSQGHTEAFF. The V call is TRBV6-5, the J call TRBJ1-1; TCRdb's D gene call, TRBD1, goes unchecked for lack of DNA. In germline, CDR1 is MNHEY, CDR2 SVGAGI. The CDR3 has 12 residues.

CDR3: CASSLNGGGAYNEQFF. The gene calls are TRBV7-3 and TRBJ2-1. CDR3 length: 16 amino acids. CDR1 SGHTA and CDR2 FQGTGA come from the germline V gene. Using reference TRBV7-3 and TRBJ2-1 for the parts outside the CDR3, the full variable domain is GAGVSQTPSNKVTEKGKYVELRCDPISGHTALYWYRQSLGQGPEFLIYFQGTGAADDSGLPNDRFFAVRPEGSVSTLKIQRTERGDSAVYLCASSLNGGGAYNEQFFGPGTRLTVL.

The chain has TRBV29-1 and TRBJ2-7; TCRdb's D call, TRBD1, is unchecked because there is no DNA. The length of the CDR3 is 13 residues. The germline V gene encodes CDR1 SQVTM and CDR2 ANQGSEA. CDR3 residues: CSAEQGDSYEQYF.